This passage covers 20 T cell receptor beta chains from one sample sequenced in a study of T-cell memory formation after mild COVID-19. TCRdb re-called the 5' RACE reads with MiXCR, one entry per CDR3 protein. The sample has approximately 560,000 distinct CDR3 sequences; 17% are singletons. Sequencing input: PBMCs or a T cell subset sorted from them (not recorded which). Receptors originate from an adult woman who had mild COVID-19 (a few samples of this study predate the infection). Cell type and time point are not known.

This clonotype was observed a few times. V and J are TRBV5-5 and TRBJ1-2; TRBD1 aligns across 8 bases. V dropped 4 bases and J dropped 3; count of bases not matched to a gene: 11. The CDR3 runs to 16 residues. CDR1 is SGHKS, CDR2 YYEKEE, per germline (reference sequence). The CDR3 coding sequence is TGTGCCAGCAGCGTGGACCCGGGACAGGAGGACTATGGCTACACCTTC. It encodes CASSVDPGQEDYGYTF.

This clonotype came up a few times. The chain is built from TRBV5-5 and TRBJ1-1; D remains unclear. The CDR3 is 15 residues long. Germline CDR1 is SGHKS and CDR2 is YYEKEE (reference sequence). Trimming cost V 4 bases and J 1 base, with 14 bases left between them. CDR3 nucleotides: TGTGCCAGCAGCCCAGGAAGAGGCCCGAACACTGAAGCTTTCTTT. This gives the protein CASSPGRGPNTEAFF.

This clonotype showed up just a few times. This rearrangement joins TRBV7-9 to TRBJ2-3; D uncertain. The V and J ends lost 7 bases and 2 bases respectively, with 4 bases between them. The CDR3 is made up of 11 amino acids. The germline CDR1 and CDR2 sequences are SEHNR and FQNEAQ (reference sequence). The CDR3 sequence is CASTYTDTQYF. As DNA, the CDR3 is TGTGCCAGCACCTACACAGATACGCAGTATTTT.

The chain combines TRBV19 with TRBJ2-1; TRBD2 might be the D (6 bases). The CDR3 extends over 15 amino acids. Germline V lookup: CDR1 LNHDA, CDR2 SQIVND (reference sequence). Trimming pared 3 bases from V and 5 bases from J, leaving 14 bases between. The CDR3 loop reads CASSMALAPNNEQFF. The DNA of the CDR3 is TGTGCCAGTAGTATGGCACTAGCCCCGAACAATGAGCAGTTCTTC.

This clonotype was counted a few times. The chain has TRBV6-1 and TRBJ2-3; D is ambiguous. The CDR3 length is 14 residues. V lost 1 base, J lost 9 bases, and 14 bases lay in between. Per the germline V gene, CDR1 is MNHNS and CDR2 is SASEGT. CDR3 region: CASSEGPTTRTQYF. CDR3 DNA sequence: TGTGCCAGCAGTGAAGGCCCCACCACCAGGACGCAGTATTTT.

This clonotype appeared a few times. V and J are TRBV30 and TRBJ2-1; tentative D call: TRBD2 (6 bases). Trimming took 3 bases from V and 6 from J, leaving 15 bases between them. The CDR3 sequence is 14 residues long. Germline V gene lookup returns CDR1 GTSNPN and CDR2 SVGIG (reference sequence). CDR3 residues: CAWRRRGGANEQFF. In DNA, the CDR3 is TGTGCCTGGAGGCGGCGGGGAGGTGCCAATGAGCAGTTCTTC.

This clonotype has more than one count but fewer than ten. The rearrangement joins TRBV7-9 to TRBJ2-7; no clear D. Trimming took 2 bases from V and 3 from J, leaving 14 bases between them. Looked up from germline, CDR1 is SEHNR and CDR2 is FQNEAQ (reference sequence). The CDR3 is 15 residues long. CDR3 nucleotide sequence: TGTGCCAGCAGCTTAATTTCGTGGGCTGACTACGAGCAGTACTTC. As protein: CASSLISWADYEQYF. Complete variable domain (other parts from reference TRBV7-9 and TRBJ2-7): DTGVSQNPRHKITKRGQNVTFRCDPISEHNRLYWYRQTLGQGPEFLTYFQNEAQLEKSRLLSDRFSAERPKGSFSTLEIQRTEQGDSAMYLCASSLISWADYEQYFGPGTRLTVT.

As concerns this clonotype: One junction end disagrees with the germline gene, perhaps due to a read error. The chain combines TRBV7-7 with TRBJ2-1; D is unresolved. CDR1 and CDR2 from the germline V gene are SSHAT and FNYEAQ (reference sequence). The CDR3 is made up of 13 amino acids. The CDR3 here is CASSLVGHSEQFF. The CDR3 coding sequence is TGTGCTAGCAGCTTAGTCGGGCACTCTGAGCAGTTCTTC.

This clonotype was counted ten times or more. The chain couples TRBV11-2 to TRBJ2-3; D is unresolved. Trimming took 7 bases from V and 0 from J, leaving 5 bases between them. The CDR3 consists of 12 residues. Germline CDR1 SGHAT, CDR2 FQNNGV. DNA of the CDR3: TGTGCCAGCACTCCTAGCACAGATACGCAGTATTTT. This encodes CASTPSTDTQYF.

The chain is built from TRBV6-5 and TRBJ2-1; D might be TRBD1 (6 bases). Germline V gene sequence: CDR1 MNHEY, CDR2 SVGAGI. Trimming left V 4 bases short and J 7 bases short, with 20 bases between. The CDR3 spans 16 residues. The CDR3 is CASSFRDNPGWNEQFF. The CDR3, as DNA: TGTGCCAGCAGTTTCCGGGACAACCCTGGGTGGAATGAGCAGTTCTTC.

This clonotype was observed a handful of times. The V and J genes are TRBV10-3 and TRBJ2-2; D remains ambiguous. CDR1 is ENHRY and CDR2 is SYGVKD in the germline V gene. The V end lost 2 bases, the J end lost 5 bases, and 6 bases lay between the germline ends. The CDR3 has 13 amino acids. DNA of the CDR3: TGTGCCATCAGTGAGCCCACGACCGGGGAGCTGTTTTTT. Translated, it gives CAISEPTTGELFF.

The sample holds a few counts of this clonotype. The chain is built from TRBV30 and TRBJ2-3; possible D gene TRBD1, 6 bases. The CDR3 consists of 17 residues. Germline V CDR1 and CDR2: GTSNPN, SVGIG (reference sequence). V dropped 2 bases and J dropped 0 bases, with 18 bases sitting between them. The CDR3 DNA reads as TGTGCCTGGAGTCCCGCAGGGGCCCCCCTCAGCACAGATACGCAGTATTTT. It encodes CAWSPAGAPLSTDTQYF.

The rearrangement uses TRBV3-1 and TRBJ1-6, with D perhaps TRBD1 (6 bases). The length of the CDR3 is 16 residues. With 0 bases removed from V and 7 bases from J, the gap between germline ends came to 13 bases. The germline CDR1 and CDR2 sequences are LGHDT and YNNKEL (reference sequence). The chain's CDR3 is CASSQDLGGTNSPLHF. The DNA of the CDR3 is TGTGCCAGCAGCCAAGATCTCGGGGGCACGAATTCACCCCTCCACTTT.

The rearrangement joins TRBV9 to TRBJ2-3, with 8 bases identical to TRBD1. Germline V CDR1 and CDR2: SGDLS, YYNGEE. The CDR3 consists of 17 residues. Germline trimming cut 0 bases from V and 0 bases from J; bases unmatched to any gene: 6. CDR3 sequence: CASSVVGTGTSTDTQYF. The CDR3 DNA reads TGTGCCAGCAGCGTAGTCGGGACAGGTACTAGCACAGATACGCAGTATTTT.

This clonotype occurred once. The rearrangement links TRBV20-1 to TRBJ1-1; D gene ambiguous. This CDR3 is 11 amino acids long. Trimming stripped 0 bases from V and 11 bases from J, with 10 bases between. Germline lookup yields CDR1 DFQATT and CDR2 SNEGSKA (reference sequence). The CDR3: CSARDRYGAFF. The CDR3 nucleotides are TGCAGTGCTAGAGACAGATATGGGGCTTTCTTT.

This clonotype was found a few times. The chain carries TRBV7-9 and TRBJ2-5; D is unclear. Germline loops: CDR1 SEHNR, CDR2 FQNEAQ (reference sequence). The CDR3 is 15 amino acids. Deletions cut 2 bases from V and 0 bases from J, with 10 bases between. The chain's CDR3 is CASSLKIPYQETQYF. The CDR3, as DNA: TGTGCCAGCAGCTTAAAAATACCGTACCAAGAGACCCAGTACTTC.

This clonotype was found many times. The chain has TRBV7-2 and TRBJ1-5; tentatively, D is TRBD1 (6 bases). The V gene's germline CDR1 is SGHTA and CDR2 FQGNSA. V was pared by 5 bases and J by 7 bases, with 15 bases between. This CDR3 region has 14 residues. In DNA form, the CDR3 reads TGTGCCAGCAGCGTAAGCAGGGGTTACCAGCCCCAGCATTTT. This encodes CASSVSRGYQPQHF. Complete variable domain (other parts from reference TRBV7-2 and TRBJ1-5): GAGVSQSPSNKVTEKGKDVELRCDPISGHTALYWYRQSLGQGLEFLIYFQGNSAPDKSGLPSDRFSAERTGGSVSTLTIQRTQQEDSAVYLCASSVSRGYQPQHFGDGTRLSIL.

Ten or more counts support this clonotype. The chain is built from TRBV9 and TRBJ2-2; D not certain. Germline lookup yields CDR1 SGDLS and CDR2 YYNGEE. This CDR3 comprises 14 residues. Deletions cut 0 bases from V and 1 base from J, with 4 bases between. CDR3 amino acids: CASSVARNTGELFF. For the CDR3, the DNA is TGTGCCAGCAGCGTAGCCAGGAACACCGGGGAGCTGTTTTTT.

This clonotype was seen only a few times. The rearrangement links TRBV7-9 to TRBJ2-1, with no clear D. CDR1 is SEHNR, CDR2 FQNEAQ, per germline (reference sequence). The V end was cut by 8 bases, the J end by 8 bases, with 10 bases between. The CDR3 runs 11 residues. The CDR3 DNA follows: TGTGCCAGCCGCTACGACGATGAGCAGTTCTTC. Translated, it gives CASRYDDEQFF.

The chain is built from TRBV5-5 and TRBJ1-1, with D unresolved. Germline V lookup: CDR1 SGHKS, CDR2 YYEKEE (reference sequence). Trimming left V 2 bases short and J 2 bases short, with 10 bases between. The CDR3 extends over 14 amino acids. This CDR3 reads CASSFRKANTEAFF. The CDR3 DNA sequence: TGTGCCAGCAGCTTTAGGAAGGCCAACACTGAAGCTTTCTTT.